The 9 T cell receptor beta chains below were found in one sample sequenced in a study of control samples from healthy donors and cancer patients. Using immunoSEQ multiplex PCR, the repertoire was profiled, and TCRdb retains in-frame clones only, with some absent. Found here are roughly 26,000 clones, almost 85% of them singletons; the top ten hold 6.5% to 8.5%. The sample comprised PBMCs. These TCRs come from a woman aged 55-70 years with head and neck cancer.

This clone appeared a single time. The chain has TRBV6-5 and TRBJ2-5; D unresolved. The CDR3 has 13 residues. Deletions cut 6 bases from V and 0 bases from J, with 8 bases between. The germline CDR1 and CDR2 sequences are MNHEY and SVGAGI. CDR3 sequence reads: CASSSLYQETQYF. In DNA, the CDR3 is TGTGCCAGCAGCTCCCTGTACCAAGAGACCCAGTACTTC.

V gene TRBV10-2 combines with J gene TRBJ1-4, with D maybe TRBD1 (6 bases). Germline assignment: CDR1 WSHSY and CDR2 SAAADI. This CDR3 spans 17 amino acids. Trimming took 3 bases from V and 1 from J, leaving 15 bases between them. The CDR3 spells CASSDPGQVLTNEKLFF. The CDR3, as DNA: TGCGCCAGCAGTGACCCGGGACAAGTTTTAACTAATGAAAAACTGTTTTTT.

CDR3 DNA sequence: TGTGCCAGCAGTGCCACACAGGGGGCAAGTGGCTACACCTTC. Protein sequence: CASSATQGASGYTF. The chain carries TRBV6-2 or TRBV6-3 and TRBJ1-2, with 9 bases that match TRBD1. V shed 5 bases and J 7 bases; nucleotides not matched to a gene: 8. CDR1 and CDR2 (germline): MNHEY, SVGEGT. The CDR3 length is 14 residues.

This clone was counted a few times. This sequence joins TRBV6-5 and TRBJ2-3, with a weak D call TRBD1 (6 bases). V was trimmed by 6 bases and J by 1 base, leaving 14 bases between them. The CDR3 is made up of 15 amino acids. CDR1 and CDR2 (germline): MNHEY, SVGAGI. The CDR3 region has the DNA TGTGCCAGCAGACCACAGGGTCGGGGCACAGATACGCAGTATTTT. Translated, it gives CASRPQGRGTDTQYF.

The rearrangement uses TRBV19 and TRBJ2-2; 11 bases align to TRBD2. The J segment lost 7 bases and the V segment lost 7 bases, leaving 5 bases of the junction unmatched. This CDR3 has 14 residues. Germline V gene sequence: CDR1 LNHDA, CDR2 SQIVND (reference sequence). The CDR3 region has the DNA TGTGCCAGTAAAACTAGCGGGAGTGGCGGGGAGCTGTTTTTT. This gives the protein CASKTSGSGGELFF.

V usage is TRBV2 and J usage is TRBJ1-5; D is unclear. Germline CDR1 reads SNHLY; CDR2 reads FYNNEI. V shed 4 bases and J shed 3 bases, with 10 bases lying between them. The CDR3 is 14 amino acids. The CDR3 nucleotides read TGTGCCAGCAGTGGACGGAACCCCAATCAGCCCCAGCATTTT. It translates to CASSGRNPNQPQHF. The full variable domain, rest sourced from reference TRBV2 and TRBJ1-5, is EPEVTQTPSHQVTQMGQEVILRCVPISNHLYFYWYRQILGQKVEFLVSFYNNEISEKSEIFDDQFSVERPDGSNFTLKIRSTKLEDSAMYFCASSGRNPNQPQHFGDGTRLSIL.

The CDR3: CASSQDPPIAAASTDTQYF. The DNA of the CDR3 is TGCGCCAGCAGCCAAGATCCCCCCATAGCGGCCGCTAGCACAGATACGCAGTATTTT. The chain uses TRBV4-3 and TRBJ2-3; tentatively, D is TRBD2 (6 bases). The CDR3 spans 19 residues. CDR1 and CDR2 (germline): LGHNA, YSLEER. Deletions cut 0 bases from V and 0 bases from J, with 19 bases between.

The chain combines TRBV7-9 with TRBJ1-4, with D perhaps matching TRBD1 (6 bases). The CDR3 is 16 amino acids. Germline CDR1 reads SEHNR; CDR2 reads FQNEAQ (reference sequence). Trimming shortened V by 1 base and J by 5 bases, and 14 bases separated the two germline ends. CDR3 in amino acids: CASSLVGTNQNEKLFF. CDR3 coding DNA: TGTGCCAGCAGCTTAGTAGGGACAAACCAAAATGAAAAACTGTTTTTT. Complete variable domain (other parts from reference TRBV7-9 and TRBJ1-4): DTGVSQNPRHKITKRGQNVTFRCDPISEHNRLYWYRQTLGQGPEFLTYFQNEAQLEKSRLLSDRFSAERPKGSFSTLEIQRTEQGDSAMYLCASSLVGTNQNEKLFFGSGTQLSVL.

The CDR3 region has the DNA TGTGCCAGCAGCGTAGGCGGGAGGGCCCCGTACGAGCAGTACTTC. As protein: CASSVGGRAPYEQYF. J is TRBJ2-7 and V is TRBV9; 9 bases are a match to TRBD2. Germline V lookup: CDR1 SGDLS, CDR2 YYNGEE. The CDR3 totals 15 residues. After removal of 0 bases from V and 4 bases from J, the junction contained 5 bases not matched to a gene.